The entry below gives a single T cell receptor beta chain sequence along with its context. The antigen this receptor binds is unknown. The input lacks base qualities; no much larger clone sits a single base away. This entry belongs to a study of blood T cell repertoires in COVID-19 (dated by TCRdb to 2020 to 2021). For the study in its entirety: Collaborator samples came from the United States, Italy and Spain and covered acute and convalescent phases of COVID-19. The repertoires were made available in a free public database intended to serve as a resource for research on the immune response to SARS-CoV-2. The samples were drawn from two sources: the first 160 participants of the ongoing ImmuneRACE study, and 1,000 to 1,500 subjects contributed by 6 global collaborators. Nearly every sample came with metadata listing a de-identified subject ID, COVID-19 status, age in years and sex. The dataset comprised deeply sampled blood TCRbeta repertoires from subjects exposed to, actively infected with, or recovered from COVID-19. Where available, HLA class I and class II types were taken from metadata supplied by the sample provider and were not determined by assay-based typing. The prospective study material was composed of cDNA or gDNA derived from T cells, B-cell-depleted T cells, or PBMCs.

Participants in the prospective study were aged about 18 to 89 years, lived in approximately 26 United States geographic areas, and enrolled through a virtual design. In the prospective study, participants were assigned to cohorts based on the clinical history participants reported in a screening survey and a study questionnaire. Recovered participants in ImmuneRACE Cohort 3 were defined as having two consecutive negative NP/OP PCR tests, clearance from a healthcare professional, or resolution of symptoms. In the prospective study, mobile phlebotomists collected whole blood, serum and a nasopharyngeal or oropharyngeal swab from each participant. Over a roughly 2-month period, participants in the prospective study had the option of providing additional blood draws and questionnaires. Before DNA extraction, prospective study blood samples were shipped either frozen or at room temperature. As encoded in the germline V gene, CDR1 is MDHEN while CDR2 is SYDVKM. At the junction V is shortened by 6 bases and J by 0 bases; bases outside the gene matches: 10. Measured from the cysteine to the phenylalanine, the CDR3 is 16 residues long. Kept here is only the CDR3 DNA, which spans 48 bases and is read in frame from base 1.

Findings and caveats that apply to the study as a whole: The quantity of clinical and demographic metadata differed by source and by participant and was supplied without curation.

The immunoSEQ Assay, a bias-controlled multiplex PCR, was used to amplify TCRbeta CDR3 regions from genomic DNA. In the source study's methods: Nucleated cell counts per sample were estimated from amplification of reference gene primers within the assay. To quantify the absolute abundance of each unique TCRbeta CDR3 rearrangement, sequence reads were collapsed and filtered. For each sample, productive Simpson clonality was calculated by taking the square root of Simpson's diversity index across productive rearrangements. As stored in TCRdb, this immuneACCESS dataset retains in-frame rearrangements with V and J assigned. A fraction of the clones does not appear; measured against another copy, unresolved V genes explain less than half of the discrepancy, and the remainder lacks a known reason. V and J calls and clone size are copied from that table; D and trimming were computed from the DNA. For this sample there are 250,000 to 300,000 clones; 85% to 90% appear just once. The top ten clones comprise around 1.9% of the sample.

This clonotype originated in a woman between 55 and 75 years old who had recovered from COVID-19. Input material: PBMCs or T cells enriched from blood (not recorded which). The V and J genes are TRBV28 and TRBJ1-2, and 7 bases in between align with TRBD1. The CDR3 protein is CASSPAGTVANYGYTF. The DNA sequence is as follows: TGTGCCAGCAGCCCCGCCGGGACAGTTGCTAACTATGGCTACACCTTC.